Listed here are 25 T cell receptor beta chains from one sample, sequenced in a study of blood T cell repertoires in COVID-19. The protocol was immunoSEQ multiplex PCR, while the TCRdb copy is restricted to in-frame clones and leaves out a portion. The sample lists fewer than 250,000 clones; around 91% were seen once. Sequencing was carried out using peripheral blood. The source of these receptors is a woman between 40 and 50 years old with acute or convalescent COVID-19.

Details on this clone: The junction departs from the called germline gene at one end, perhaps through a read error. The chain couples TRBV4-1 to TRBJ1-4, with a weak D call TRBD1 (6 bases). Germline-derived CDR1 and CDR2 are MGHRA and YSYEKL. CDR3 length equals 14 residues. CDR3 in amino acids: CARSQLGGREKLFF. In DNA form, the CDR3 reads TGCGCCCGCAGCCAACTGGGGGGGCGTGAAAAACTGTTTTTT.

The J gene is TRBJ1-2, the V gene TRBV6-5, with D possibly being TRBD1 (5 bases). Germline V CDR1 and CDR2: MNHEY, SVGAGI. The CDR3 covers 15 residues. The ends were cut back, 6 bases at V and 4 bases at J, with 18 bases in the middle. The CDR3 spells CASRGTGLGFYGYTF. In DNA form, the CDR3 reads TGTGCCAGCAGAGGGACGGGACTCGGCTTCTATGGCTACACCTTC.

The chain recombines TRBV7-9 with TRBJ2-5; the match to TRBD1 covers 9 bases. The CDR3 is 17 amino acids. Per germline, CDR1 SEHNR and CDR2 FQNEAQ (reference sequence). The ends lost 5 bases at V and 4 bases at J; junction bases unmatched: 14. This CDR3 is CASSRGGQGVVGETQYF. For the CDR3, the DNA is TGTGCCAGCAGCCGCGGGGGACAGGGAGTGGTTGGAGAGACCCAGTACTTC.

The rearrangement joins TRBV9 to TRBJ2-3; 11 bases are a match to TRBD2. V was pared by 0 bases and J by 4 bases, with 7 bases of the junction left unmatched. This CDR3 comprises 17 residues. Germline CDR1 reads SGDLS; CDR2 reads YYNGEE. The CDR3 loop reads CASSVGPRTSGPDTQYF. For the CDR3, the DNA is TGTGCCAGCAGCGTAGGCCCCCGGACTAGCGGGCCAGATACGCAGTATTTT. The whole variable domain, filled in from reference TRBV9 and TRBJ2-3, reads DSGVTQTPKHLITATGQRVTLRCSPRSGDLSVYWYQQSLDQGLQFLIQYYNGEERAKGNILERFSAQQFPDLHSELNLSSLELGDSALYFCASSVGPRTSGPDTQYFGPGTRLTVL.

The rearrangement joins TRBV7-9 to TRBJ2-3; TRBD2 aligns across 14 bases. The CDR3 has 19 residues. Trimming removed 1 base from V and 6 bases from J; junction bases left unmatched: 12. CDR1 is SEHNR and CDR2 is FQNEAQ in the germline V gene (reference sequence). This CDR3 reads CASSLERLAGGPIGDTQYF. Here the CDR3 DNA reads TGTGCCAGCAGCTTAGAAAGACTAGCGGGGGGGCCGATCGGTGATACGCAGTATTTT.

This chain uses TRBV6-4 with TRBJ2-3, with D perhaps matching TRBD2 (5 bases). Germline V lookup: CDR1 MRHNA, CDR2 SNTAGT. This CDR3 has 14 amino acids. The germline V and J ends were trimmed by 4 bases and 3 bases, with 11 bases remaining between them. This CDR3 is CASSAQLGTDTQYF. CDR3 sequence (DNA): TGTGCCAGCAGTGCCCAACTAGGTACAGATACGCAGTATTTT.

Remarks on this clone: Other DNA variants within this sample encode the same CDR3. The CDR3 region has the DNA TGTGCCAGCAGTGAAGCGGCAAGGACTAGCCGGAATGAGCAGTTCTTC. As protein: CASSEAARTSRNEQFF. The genes are TRBV6-1 and TRBJ2-1; 8 bases align to TRBD2. After removal of 0 bases from V and 7 bases from J, the junction contained 8 bases not matched to a gene. Germline V gene lookup returns CDR1 MNHNS and CDR2 SASEGT. This CDR3 has 16 residues.

The chain combines TRBV7-8 with TRBJ1-5; TRBD1 aligns across 7 bases. CDR1 SGHVS and CDR2 FQNEAQ come from the germline V gene. This CDR3 is built from 17 residues. J lost 1 base, V lost 0 bases, and 6 bases had no gene match. The CDR3 region has the DNA TGTGCCAGCAGCTTAGCTGGGGACAGAACGAGCAATCAGCCCCAGCATTTT. It specifies CASSLAGDRTSNQPQHF.

The chain has TRBV19 and TRBJ1-2; 8 bases fit TRBD1. From germline, CDR1 is LNHDA and CDR2 SQIVND (reference sequence). The CDR3 consists of 18 residues. The V and J ends lost 4 bases and 8 bases, in that order; junction bases with no gene match: 21. The CDR3 DNA follows: TGTGCCAGTAGTACATCGGGCATAAGGCAGGGGGCGTCGGGCGGCTACACCTTC. Protein: CASSTSGIRQGASGGYTF.

The V gene is TRBV5-4, the J gene TRBJ2-2, with 10 positions matching TRBD2. With 0 bases clipped from V and 4 bases from J, the junction kept 12 bases outside the gene matches. The CDR3 is 19 amino acids. CDR1 is SGHNT, CDR2 YYREEE, per germline (reference sequence). CDR3 bases: TGTGCCAGCAGCTTGGTGGTACTAGCGGGGTACGTTGGCACCGGGGAGCTGTTTTTT. Translating gives CASSLVVLAGYVGTGELFF.

This chain uses TRBV11-2 with TRBJ2-6; maybe TRBD1 (5 bases). Germline V CDR1 and CDR2: SGHAT, FQNNGV. The CDR3 runs to 17 residues. Trimming stripped 0 bases from V and 3 bases from J, with 12 bases between. This CDR3 is CASSLDQGANGANVLTF. The CDR3 DNA follows: TGTGCCAGCAGCTTAGATCAAGGGGCCAATGGGGCCAACGTCCTGACTTTC.

The chain uses TRBV5-1 and TRBJ2-3; a weak D match, TRBD2 (5 bases). V was cut by 3 bases and J by 15 bases, with 20 bases left in between. The CDR3 sequence is 13 residues long. Per the germline V gene, CDR1 is SGHRS and CDR2 is YFSETQ. CDR3 bases: TGCGCCAGCAGCTCGGTCCAGGCTTCACGGGAATATTTT. The encoded protein is CASSSVQASREYF.

This clone was recorded only once. Here the CDR3 DNA reads TGTGCCAGCAGCTTAGGCCATGCTAGCCATCAGACCCAGTACTTC. It translates to CASSLGHASHQTQYF. V is TRBV13 and J is TRBJ2-5, with a weak D call TRBD2 (5 bases). This CDR3 region has 15 residues. Germline CDR1 and CDR2: PRHDT and FYEKMQ (reference sequence). V lost 0 bases and J lost 6, with 14 bases in between.

The chain is built from TRBV10-3 and TRBJ2-7, with a weak D call TRBD2 (6 bases). Looked up from germline, CDR1 is ENHRY and CDR2 is SYGVKD. V lost 0 bases and J 6 bases, leaving 15 bases between the germline ends. This CDR3 is built from 15 residues. For the CDR3, the DNA is TGTGCCATCAGTGAGTCCATTGGAGCCGGGAGCGAGCAGTACGTC. Residues: CAISESIGAGSEQYV.

The chain couples TRBV27 to TRBJ2-5; D is undetermined. The V and J ends lost 6 bases and 5 bases respectively, with 16 bases between them. The germline V gene has CDR1 MNHEY and CDR2 SMNVEV (reference sequence). CDR3 length: 14 residues. DNA of the CDR3: TGTGCCAGCAGCCCCAGAGTCAGGCTGGAGACCCAGTACTTC. The encoded protein is CASSPRVRLETQYF.

Here the CDR3 DNA reads TGTGCCAGCAGAAGAGGGGGCGGCAATCAGCCCCAGCATTTT. This codes for CASRRGGGNQPQHF. The rearrangement links TRBV27 to TRBJ1-5; TRBD1 matches 7 bases. Per the germline V gene, CDR1 is MNHEY and CDR2 is SMNVEV (reference sequence). The ends lost 6 bases at V and 2 bases at J; junction bases unmatched: 4. The CDR3 runs to 14 residues.

The J gene is TRBJ2-1, the V gene TRBV10-1, with 9 bases aligning to TRBD2. The CDR3 is 15 residues long. With V trimmed by 4 bases and J by 4 bases, 5 bases remained unmatched. Germline V gene data show CDR1 as WNHNN and CDR2 as SYGVQD (reference sequence). CDR3 amino acids: CASSVGSGGYNEQFF. CDR3 nucleotides: TGCGCCAGCAGTGTAGGTAGCGGGGGTTACAATGAGCAGTTCTTC.

V and J are TRBV5-4 and TRBJ1-2; no clear D gene. V was cut by 3 bases and J by 4 bases, with 16 bases left in between. This CDR3 contains 15 residues. The germline CDR1 and CDR2 sequences are SGHNT and YYREEE (reference sequence). CDR3 sequence reads: CASSSLTGSFYGYTF. The DNA for the CDR3 is TGTGCCAGCAGCTCGCTCACGGGGTCCTTCTATGGCTACACCTTC.

The rearrangement links TRBV7-9 to TRBJ2-6, with TRBD1 identical over 8 bases. The CDR3 is made up of 17 amino acids. The germline V gene encodes CDR1 SEHNR and CDR2 FQNEAQ (reference sequence). With 6 bases clipped from V and 0 bases from J, the junction kept 7 bases outside the gene matches. This CDR3 reads CASRNRDRPSGANVLTF. In DNA, the CDR3 is TGTGCCAGCAGAAACCGGGACAGGCCCTCTGGGGCCAACGTCCTGACTTTC.

The chain is built from TRBV6-5 and TRBJ1-5; 8 nucleotides line up with TRBD1. After removal of 4 bases from V and 2 bases from J, the junction contained 4 bases not matched to a gene. This CDR3 spans 15 amino acids. CDR1 and CDR2 from the germline V gene are MNHEY and SVGAGI. The CDR3: CASSSDREGNQPQHF. CDR3 nucleotide sequence: TGTGCCAGCAGTTCGGACAGGGAAGGCAATCAGCCCCAGCATTTT.

J is TRBJ1-5 and V is TRBV19, with D uncertain. V was clipped by 6 bases and J by 1 base, with 10 bases between them. The CDR3 consists of 14 residues. Germline CDR1 LNHDA, CDR2 SQIVND (reference sequence). Here the CDR3 DNA reads TGTGCCAGTAGCACCAGTGAAAGCAATCAGCCCCAGCATTTT. Translated, it gives CASSTSESNQPQHF.

V is TRBV28 and J is TRBJ2-4; TRBD2 matches 8 bases. CDR3 size: 17 residues. The germline gives CDR1 MDHEN, CDR2 SYDVKM. V was clipped by 8 bases and J by 1 base; unmatched bases: 13. In nucleotides, the CDR3 is TGTGCCAGCGCGGGGGGAACAGGGTCAGGCGCCAAAAACATTCAGTACTTC. Translated, it gives CASAGGTGSGAKNIQYF.

V and J are TRBV6-6 and TRBJ2-7, with 15 bases identical to TRBD2. The germline CDR1 and CDR2 sequences are MNHNY and SVGAGI (reference sequence). CDR3 length equals 17 residues. Trimming removed 5 bases from V and 3 bases from J; junction bases left unmatched: 8. The CDR3: CASSPRTSGGGFYEQYV. CDR3 in DNA: TGTGCCAGCAGTCCGCGGACTAGCGGGGGGGGTTTCTACGAGCAGTACGTC.

V is TRBV10-2 and J is TRBJ1-6; D is unresolved. V was clipped by 6 bases and J by 3 bases, with 12 bases between them. The length of the CDR3 is 15 residues. Germline V lookup: CDR1 WSHSY, CDR2 SAAADI. CDR3 nucleotides: TGCGCCAGCAGGGGAGAGGGTATCTATAATTCACCCCTCCACTTT. Translating it yields CASRGEGIYNSPLHF.

V usage is TRBV13 and J usage is TRBJ2-1; D remains unclear. The CDR3 contains 12 residues. V lost 2 bases, J lost 13 bases, and 12 bases lay in between. Germline V gene data show CDR1 as PRHDT and CDR2 as FYEKMQ (reference sequence). CDR3 region: CASSLSSNTQFF. CDR3 in DNA: TGTGCCAGCAGCTTATCAAGTAACACCCAGTTCTTC.